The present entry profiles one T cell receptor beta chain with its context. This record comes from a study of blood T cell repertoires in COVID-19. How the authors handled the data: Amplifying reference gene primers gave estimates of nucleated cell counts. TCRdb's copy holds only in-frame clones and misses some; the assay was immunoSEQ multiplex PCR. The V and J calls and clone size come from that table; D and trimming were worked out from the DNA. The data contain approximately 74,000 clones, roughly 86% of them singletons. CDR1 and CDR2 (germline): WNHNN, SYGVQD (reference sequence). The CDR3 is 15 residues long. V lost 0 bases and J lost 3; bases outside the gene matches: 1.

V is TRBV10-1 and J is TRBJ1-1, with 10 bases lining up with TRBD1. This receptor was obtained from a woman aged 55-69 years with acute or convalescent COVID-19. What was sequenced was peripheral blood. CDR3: CASSESGTGDTEAFF. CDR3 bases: TGCGCCAGCAGTGAGTCCGGGACAGGGGACACTGAAGCTTTCTTT.